The 30 T cell receptor beta chains reported below all come from one sample, sequenced in a study of radiotherapy plus CTLA-4 blockade in lung cancer. Method: immunoSEQ multiplex PCR; TCRdb's copy keeps in-frame clones and lacks some. The sample records about 91,000 clones, more than 70% being singletons. Sequencing was performed on peripheral blood, taken from a patient treated with radiotherapy plus ipilimumab. The receptors stem from a human donor with non-small cell lung cancer that progressed on radiotherapy plus ipilimumab.

The CDR3, as DNA: TGTGCCAGCAAGGGACAGGGGGCCGTAGATACGCAGTATTTT. It yields the protein CASKGQGAVDTQYF. This chain joins TRBV2 and TRBJ2-3; 12 nucleotides align to TRBD1. The CDR3 is 14 amino acids. V shed 7 bases and J 5 bases; nucleotides not matched to a gene: 4. Germline lookup yields CDR1 SNHLY and CDR2 FYNNEI.

The chain uses TRBV2 and TRBJ2-3; 7 bases map to TRBD2. Trimming took 1 base from V and 3 from J; bases not matched to a gene: 7. Per the germline V gene, CDR1 is SNHLY and CDR2 is FYNNEI. This CDR3 is built from 16 residues. The chain's CDR3 is CASSEVGRLTTDTQYF. The CDR3 DNA reads TGTGCCAGCAGTGAAGTCGGGAGGCTGACAACAGATACGCAGTATTTT.

This CDR3 reads CASSVGNMGGAGANVLTF. The CDR3, as DNA: TGTGCCAGCAGCGTGGGGAATATGGGGGGAGCTGGGGCCAACGTCCTGACTTTC. This rearrangement joins TRBV9 to TRBJ2-6; D is possibly TRBD2 (6 bases). The germline V gene has CDR1 SGDLS and CDR2 YYNGEE. V was trimmed by 2 bases and J by 2 bases, leaving 17 bases between them. The CDR3 is 18 residues long.

The chain couples TRBV18 to TRBJ2-7, with 8 nucleotides matching TRBD2. The CDR3 has 15 residues. CDR1 and CDR2 (germline): KGHSH, LQKENI. V was pared by 6 bases and J by 2 bases, with 9 bases of the junction left unmatched. The CDR3 sequence: CASSPRGGRPYEQYF. CDR3 coding DNA: TGTGCCAGCTCTCCTCGGGGGGGGAGGCCCTACGAGCAGTACTTC.

The rearrangement uses TRBV6-6 and TRBJ1-2, with 7 bases that match TRBD1. V trimming: 6 bases; J trimming: 2 bases; junction bases outside the gene matches: 12. The CDR3 loop spans 16 amino acids. CDR1 and CDR2 from the germline V gene are MNHNY and SVGAGI (reference sequence). The CDR3 reads CASSIYGTAANYGYTF. DNA for the CDR3: TGTGCCAGCAGCATCTACGGGACAGCGGCCAACTATGGCTACACCTTC.

As for this clone: This sample includes further DNA sequences coding for the same CDR3. V and J are TRBV5-4 and TRBJ2-5, with 7 positions matching TRBD2. The V segment lost 0 bases and the J segment 2 bases; nucleotides outside the gene matches: 1. The V gene's germline CDR1 is SGHNT and CDR2 YYREEE (reference sequence). CDR3 length equals 14 residues. The CDR3 DNA reads TGTGCCAGCAGCTTGGGGGGGGGACAAGAGACCCAGTACTTC. Protein: CASSLGGGQETQYF.

The rearrangement links TRBV6-1 to TRBJ2-7; 7 positions match TRBD2. This CDR3 spans 15 amino acids. CDR1 and CDR2 (germline): MNHNS, SASEGT. V was clipped by 5 bases and J by 4 bases; unmatched bases: 11. The DNA of the CDR3 is TGTGCCAGCAGTAAAGTTGGGGGGGTAGATTACGAGCAGTACTTC. Amino acids: CASSKVGGVDYEQYF.

This clone was seen a few times. V gene TRBV13 combines with J gene TRBJ2-5, with D perhaps TRBD1 or TRBD2 (6 bases each). Germline CDR1 is PRHDT and CDR2 is FYEKMQ (reference sequence). The CDR3 covers 14 residues. V gave up 6 bases and J gave up 5 bases, with 16 bases separating them. The CDR3 loop is CASRLGGGGETQYF. The DNA for the CDR3 is TGTGCCAGCAGACTAGGGGGAGGAGGGGAGACCCAGTACTTC.

The table lists this clone with a few counts. V gene TRBV4-1 combines with J gene TRBJ2-3; TRBD1 aligns across 7 bases. V gave up 3 bases and J gave up 0 bases; unmatched junction bases: 3. The CDR3 runs to 15 residues. CDR1 and CDR2 (germline): MGHRA, YSYEKL. The CDR3: CASSQGTASTDTQYF. DNA for the CDR3: TGCGCCAGCAGCCAGGGGACAGCCAGCACAGATACGCAGTATTTT.

The chain's CDR3 is CAWSQEGYVYNEQFF. The CDR3 nucleotides are TGTGCCTGGAGTCAAGAGGGATACGTCTACAATGAGCAGTTCTTC. The chain joins TRBV30 to TRBJ2-1, with a possible D match to TRBD2 (5 bases). Trimming cost V 2 bases and J 3 bases, with 14 bases left between them. The CDR3 length is 15 residues. Germline CDR1 reads GTSNPN; CDR2 reads SVGIG (reference sequence).

In its sample, this clone was seen once. The chain couples TRBV30 to TRBJ2-2; D not certain. The CDR3 has 13 residues. The ends were cut back, 4 bases at V and 0 bases at J, with 6 bases in the middle. Germline assignment: CDR1 GTSNPN and CDR2 SVGIG (reference sequence). The CDR3, as DNA: TGTGCCTGGACCCCCCCGAACACCGGGGAGCTGTTTTTT. It specifies CAWTPPNTGELFF.

The chain carries TRBV4-1 and TRBJ2-2; TRBD2 aligns across 10 bases. The V segment lost 6 bases and the J segment 5 bases; nucleotides outside the gene matches: 3. Per the germline V gene, CDR1 is MGHRA and CDR2 is YSYEKL. The CDR3 totals 14 residues. Here the CDR3 reads CASRASGRTGELFF. The CDR3 DNA reads as TGCGCCAGCAGGGCTAGCGGGAGAACCGGGGAGCTGTTTTTT.

This clone was recorded a few times. The chain joins TRBV30 to TRBJ1-3; no clear D gene. The CDR3 length is 13 residues. Looked up from germline, CDR1 is GTSNPN and CDR2 is SVGIG (reference sequence). V was clipped by 0 bases and J by 0 bases, with 3 bases between them. In DNA form, the CDR3 reads TGTGCCTGGAGTGTTCACTCTGGAAACACCATATATTTT. Protein product: CAWSVHSGNTIYF.

The V and J genes are TRBV19 and TRBJ2-5, with 9 bases that match TRBD1. Germline-derived CDR1 and CDR2 are LNHDA and SQIVND (reference sequence). Trimming removed 4 bases from V and 5 bases from J; junction bases left unmatched: 8. The CDR3 length is 15 residues. CDR3 bases: TGTGCCAGTAGTACCGGGACAGGGCGTTGGGAGACCCAGTACTTC. Its protein is CASSTGTGRWETQYF.

In nucleotides, the CDR3 is TGTGCCAGCAGGTCATCTGACGAGACCCAGTACTTC. Amino acids: CASRSSDETQYF. The rearrangement uses TRBV27 and TRBJ2-5; D is uncertain. CDR1 and CDR2 from the germline V gene are MNHEY and SMNVEV (reference sequence). The CDR3 is made up of 12 amino acids. The V end lost 6 bases, the J end lost 5 bases, and 10 bases lay between the germline ends.

A note on this clone: Other DNA sequences in this specimen translate into the identical CDR3. The chain is built from TRBV5-1 and TRBJ2-5, with TRBD2 matching 7 bases. Germline CDR1 reads SGHRS; CDR2 reads YFSETQ. The length of the CDR3 is 13 residues. Trimming removed 4 bases from V and 2 bases from J; junction bases left unmatched: 2. CDR3 sequence (DNA): TGCGCCAGCAGCCGGACTAGACAAGAGACCCAGTACTTC. Amino acid sequence: CASSRTRQETQYF.

The V gene is TRBV27, the J gene TRBJ2-5; weak D call: TRBD1 (6 bases). Germline loops: CDR1 MNHEY, CDR2 SMNVEV (reference sequence). V dropped 3 bases and J dropped 2 bases, with 10 bases sitting between them. The CDR3 contains 14 residues. The CDR3 here is CASSFFGQQETQYF. The CDR3 bases are TGTGCCAGCAGTTTTTTTGGACAGCAAGAGACCCAGTACTTC.

The chain combines TRBV7-8 with TRBJ2-2; D uncertain. CDR1 SGHVS and CDR2 FQNEAQ come from the germline V gene. Trimming took off 6 bases at V and 0 bases at J, with 14 bases between the two ends. CDR3 size: 16 residues. The DNA of the CDR3 is TGTGCCAGCAGTCCGACGACGACGGCGAACACCGGGGAGCTGTTTTTT. Protein product: CASSPTTTANTGELFF. Drawing the rest from reference TRBV7-8 and TRBJ2-2, the complete variable domain is GAGVSQSPRYKVAKRGQDVALRCDPISGHVSLFWYQQALGQGPEFLTYFQNEAQLDKSGLPSDRFFAERPEGSVSTLKIQRTQQEDSAVYLCASSPTTTANTGELFFGEGSRLTVL.

This clone was found a few times. The CDR3 sequence is CASSEGGTGNTIYF. CDR3 sequence (DNA): TGTGCCAGCAGTGAGGGTGGGACTGGAAACACCATATATTTT. V gene TRBV28 combines with J gene TRBJ1-3; D call uncertain. Looked up from germline, CDR1 is MDHEN and CDR2 is SYDVKM. This CDR3 spans 14 amino acids. Between the trimmed V and J ends, which lost 5 bases and 2 bases, there was a span of 10 bases. Full variable domain (rest looked up from reference TRBV28 and TRBJ1-3): DVKVTQSSRYLVKRTGEKVFLECVQDMDHENMFWYRQDPGLGLRLIYFSYDVKMKEKGDIPEGYSVSREKKERFSLILESASTNQTSMYLCASSEGGTGNTIYFGEGSWLTVV.

This clone was seen a handful of times. The chain links TRBV7-9 to TRBJ2-1; possibly TRBD2 for D (6 bases). CDR3 size: 13 residues. Per germline, CDR1 SEHNR and CDR2 FQNEAQ (reference sequence). V lost 7 bases and J lost 7, with 14 bases in between. DNA of the CDR3: TGTGCCAGCACCGCGGGGCGGACAAATGAGCAGTTCTTC. Its translation is CASTAGRTNEQFF. Based on the CDR3 plus reference TRBV7-9 and TRBJ2-1, the full variable domain is DTGVSQNPRHKITKRGQNVTFRCDPISEHNRLYWYRQTLGQGPEFLTYFQNEAQLEKSRLLSDRFSAERPKGSFSTLEIQRTEQGDSAMYLCASTAGRTNEQFFGPGTRLTVL.

V gene TRBV6-5 combines with J gene TRBJ1-5; D gene uncertain. The germline V gene encodes CDR1 MNHEY and CDR2 SVGAGI. This CDR3 has 15 residues. The germline V and J ends were trimmed by 6 bases and 4 bases, with 16 bases remaining between them. CDR3 nucleotides: TGTGCCAGCAGACCCGGGTTCAGCGAAAATCAGCCCCAGCATTTT. Amino acid sequence: CASRPGFSENQPQHF.

The rearrangement joins TRBV5-1 to TRBJ2-5; D is unclear. In germline, CDR1 is SGHRS, CDR2 YFSETQ. The CDR3 runs to 15 residues. V shed 4 bases and J shed 0 bases, with 13 bases lying between them. CDR3 loop: CASSPRASNQETQYF. The CDR3 coding sequence is TGCGCCAGCAGCCCTCGGGCCTCTAACCAAGAGACCCAGTACTTC.

The chain couples TRBV11-2 to TRBJ2-7; TRBD2 matches at 7 bases. This CDR3 is 15 amino acids long. V lost 6 bases, J lost 0 bases, and 8 bases stayed unmatched. CDR1 SGHAT and CDR2 FQNNGV come from the germline V gene. The CDR3 loop reads CASRENLADSYEQYF. The DNA for the CDR3 is TGTGCCAGCAGAGAGAATCTAGCGGACTCCTACGAGCAGTACTTC.

The chain has TRBV28 and TRBJ2-1; D is perhaps TRBD1 (6 bases). Germline assignment: CDR1 MDHEN and CDR2 SYDVKM. V shed 5 bases and J shed 3 bases, with 14 bases lying between them. The CDR3 totals 15 residues. The chain's CDR3 is CASSALQGNYNEQFF. CDR3 sequence (DNA): TGTGCCAGCAGTGCCCTACAGGGAAACTACAATGAGCAGTTCTTC.

The V gene is TRBV7-9, the J gene TRBJ2-2, with a possible D match to TRBD1 (6 bases). The CDR3 runs 14 residues. Germline V lookup: CDR1 SEHNR, CDR2 FQNEAQ (reference sequence). Trimming cost V 2 bases and J 7 bases, with 11 bases left between them. The CDR3 loop reads CASSLIQGVGELFF. As DNA, the CDR3 is TGTGCCAGCAGCTTAATACAGGGAGTCGGGGAGCTGTTTTTT.

The chain couples TRBV7-3 to TRBJ2-2, with D tentatively TRBD2 (7 bases). The CDR3 totals 15 residues. The germline V gene has CDR1 SGHTA and CDR2 FQGTGA. V gave up 3 bases and J gave up 6 bases, with 14 bases separating them. The CDR3 loop is CASSFRGGSSGELFF. CDR3 DNA: TGTGCCAGCAGCTTTAGGGGGGGAAGCTCCGGGGAGCTGTTTTTT.

This clone turned up a few times. The V call is TRBV2, the J call TRBJ1-5, with 9 bases matching TRBD1. Germline values: CDR1 SNHLY, CDR2 FYNNEI. This CDR3 is built from 14 residues. J gave up 6 bases and V 4 bases, and 4 bases lay outside the gene matches. The CDR3, as DNA: TGTGCCAGCAGTGGGACAGGGGACAGTCAGCCCCAGCATTTT. Translation: CASSGTGDSQPQHF.

In this sample, this clone turned up a few times. The chain joins TRBV28 to TRBJ2-1; TRBD1 aligns across 7 bases. Germline V gene lookup returns CDR1 MDHEN and CDR2 SYDVKM. CDR3 length: 17 amino acids. V dropped 2 bases and J dropped 5; count of bases not matched to a gene: 12. The CDR3 DNA follows: TGTGCCAGCAGTTTAGGGGGTGAGGGGGCTACGAACAATGAGCAGTTCTTC. As protein: CASSLGGEGATNNEQFF.

The chain employs TRBV19 and TRBJ2-1, with D maybe TRBD2 (5 bases). The germline V gene has CDR1 LNHDA and CDR2 SQIVND (reference sequence). Trimming took 6 bases from V and 7 from J, leaving 13 bases between them. The CDR3 consists of 13 residues. CDR3 loop: CASSAGLYNEQFF. The DNA of the CDR3 is TGTGCCAGTAGCGCGGGCCTGTATAATGAGCAGTTCTTC.

The chain uses TRBV6-1 and TRBJ1-1; D is undetermined. Germline CDR1 reads MNHNS; CDR2 reads SASEGT. The CDR3 contains 11 residues. The V end lost 11 bases, the J end lost 2 bases, and 9 bases lay between the germline ends. CDR3 coding DNA: TGTGCCTGCCATTCCAACACTGAAGCTTTCTTT. This translates into CACHSNTEAFF.